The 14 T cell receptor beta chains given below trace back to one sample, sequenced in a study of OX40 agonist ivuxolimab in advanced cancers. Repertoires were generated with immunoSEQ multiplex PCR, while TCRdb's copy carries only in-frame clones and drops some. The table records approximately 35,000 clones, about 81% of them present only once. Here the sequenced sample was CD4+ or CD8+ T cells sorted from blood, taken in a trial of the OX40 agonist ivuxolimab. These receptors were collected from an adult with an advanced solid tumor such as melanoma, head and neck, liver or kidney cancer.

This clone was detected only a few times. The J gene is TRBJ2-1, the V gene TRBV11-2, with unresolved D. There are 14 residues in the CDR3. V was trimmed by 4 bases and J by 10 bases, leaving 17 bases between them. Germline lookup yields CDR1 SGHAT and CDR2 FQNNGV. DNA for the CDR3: TGTGCCAGCAGCTCATTGTCTGGCAGGCAGGAGCAGTTCTTC. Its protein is CASSSLSGRQEQFF.

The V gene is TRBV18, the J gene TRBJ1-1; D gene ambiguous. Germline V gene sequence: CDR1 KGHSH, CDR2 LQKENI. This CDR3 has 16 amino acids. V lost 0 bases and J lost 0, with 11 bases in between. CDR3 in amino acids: CASSPPQARMNTEAFF. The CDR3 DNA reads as TGTGCCAGCTCACCACCCCAGGCGCGTATGAACACTGAAGCTTTCTTT.

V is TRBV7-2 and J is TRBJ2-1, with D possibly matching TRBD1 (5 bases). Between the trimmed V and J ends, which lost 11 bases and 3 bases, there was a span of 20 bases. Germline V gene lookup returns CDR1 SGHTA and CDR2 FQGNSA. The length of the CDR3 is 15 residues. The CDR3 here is CASRAEGAGYNEQFF. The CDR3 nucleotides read TGTGCCTCACGAGCAGAAGGGGCTGGCTACAATGAGCAGTTCTTC. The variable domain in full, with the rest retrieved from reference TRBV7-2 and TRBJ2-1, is GAGVSQSPSNKVTEKGKDVELRCDPISGHTALYWYRQSLGQGLEFLIYFQGNSAPDKSGLPSDRFSAERTGGSVSTLTIQRTQQEDSAVYLCASRAEGAGYNEQFFGPGTRLTVL.

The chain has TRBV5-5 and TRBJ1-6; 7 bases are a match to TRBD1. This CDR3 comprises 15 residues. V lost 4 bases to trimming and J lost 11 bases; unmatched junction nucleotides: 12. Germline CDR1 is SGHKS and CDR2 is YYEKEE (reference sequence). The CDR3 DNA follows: TGTGCCAGCAGCCCCCGGGACAGAGCTGAGACACCCCTCCACTTT. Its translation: CASSPRDRAETPLHF.

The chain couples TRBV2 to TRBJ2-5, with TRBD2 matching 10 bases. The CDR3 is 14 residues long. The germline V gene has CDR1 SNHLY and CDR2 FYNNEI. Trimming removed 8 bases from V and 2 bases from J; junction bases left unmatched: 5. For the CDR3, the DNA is TGTGCCAGCGTACCTAGCGGGAGACAAGAGACCCAGTACTTC. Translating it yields CASVPSGRQETQYF.

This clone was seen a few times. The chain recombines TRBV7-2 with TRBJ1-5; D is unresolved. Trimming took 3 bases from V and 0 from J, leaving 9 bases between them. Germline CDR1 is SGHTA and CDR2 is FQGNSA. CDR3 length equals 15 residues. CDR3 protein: CASSFRTNSNQPQHF. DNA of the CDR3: TGTGCCAGCAGCTTCCGCACCAATAGCAATCAGCCCCAGCATTTT. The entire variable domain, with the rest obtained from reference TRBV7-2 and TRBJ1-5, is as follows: GAGVSQSPSNKVTEKGKDVELRCDPISGHTALYWYRQSLGQGLEFLIYFQGNSAPDKSGLPSDRFSAERTGGSVSTLTIQRTQQEDSAVYLCASSFRTNSNQPQHFGDGTRLSIL.

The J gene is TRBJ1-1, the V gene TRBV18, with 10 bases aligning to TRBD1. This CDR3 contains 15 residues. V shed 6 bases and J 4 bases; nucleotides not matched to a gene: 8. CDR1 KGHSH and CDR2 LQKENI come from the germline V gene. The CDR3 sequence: CASSPGQGEFTEAFF. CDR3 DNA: TGTGCCAGCTCCCCTGGACAGGGGGAATTCACTGAAGCTTTCTTT.

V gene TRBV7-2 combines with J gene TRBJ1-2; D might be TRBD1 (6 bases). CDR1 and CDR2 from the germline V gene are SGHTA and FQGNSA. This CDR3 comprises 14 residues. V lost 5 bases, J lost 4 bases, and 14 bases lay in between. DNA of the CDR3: TGTGCCAGCAGCCAAAAACAGGGCTCCTATGGCTACACCTTC. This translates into CASSQKQGSYGYTF.

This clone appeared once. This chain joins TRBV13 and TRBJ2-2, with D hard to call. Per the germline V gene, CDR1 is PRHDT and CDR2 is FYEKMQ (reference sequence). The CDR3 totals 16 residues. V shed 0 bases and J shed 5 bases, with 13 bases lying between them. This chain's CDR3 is CASSLGHYLGTGELFF. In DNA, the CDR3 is TGTGCCAGCAGCTTAGGCCACTATTTGGGGACCGGGGAGCTGTTTTTT.

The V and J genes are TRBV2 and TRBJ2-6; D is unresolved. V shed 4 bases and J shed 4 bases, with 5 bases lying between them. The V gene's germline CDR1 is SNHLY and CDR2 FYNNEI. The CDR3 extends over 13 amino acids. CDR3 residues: CASSASGANVLTF. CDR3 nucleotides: TGTGCCAGCAGTGCTTCGGGGGCCAACGTCCTGACTTTC.

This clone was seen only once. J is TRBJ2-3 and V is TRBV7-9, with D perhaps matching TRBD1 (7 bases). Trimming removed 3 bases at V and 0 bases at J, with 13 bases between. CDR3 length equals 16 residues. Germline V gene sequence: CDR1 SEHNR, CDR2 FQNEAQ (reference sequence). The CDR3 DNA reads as TGTGCCAGCAGCTTTCTCAGGGGGACTAGCACAGATACGCAGTATTTT. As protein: CASSFLRGTSTDTQYF.

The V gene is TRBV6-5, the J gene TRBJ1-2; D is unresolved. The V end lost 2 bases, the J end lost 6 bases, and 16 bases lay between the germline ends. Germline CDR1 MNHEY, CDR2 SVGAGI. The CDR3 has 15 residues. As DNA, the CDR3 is TGTGCCAGCAGTTACACGTCGGGCGGGGATAATGGCTACACCTTC. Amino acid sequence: CASSYTSGGDNGYTF.

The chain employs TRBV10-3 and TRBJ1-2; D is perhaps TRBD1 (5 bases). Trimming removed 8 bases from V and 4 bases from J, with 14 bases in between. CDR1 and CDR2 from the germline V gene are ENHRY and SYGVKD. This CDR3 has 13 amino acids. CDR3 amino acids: CAIHGGSGYGYTF. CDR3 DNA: TGTGCCATCCATGGGGGGTCAGGCTATGGCTACACCTTC.

CDR3 sequence (DNA): TGTGCCAGCAGTAACCGGAATCAGCCCCAGCATTTT. Encoded protein: CASSNRNQPQHF. This chain joins TRBV27 and TRBJ1-5; D remains ambiguous. The CDR3 is made up of 12 amino acids. Trimming left V 5 bases short and J 4 bases short, with 6 bases between. Germline CDR1 and CDR2: MNHEY and SMNVEV (reference sequence).